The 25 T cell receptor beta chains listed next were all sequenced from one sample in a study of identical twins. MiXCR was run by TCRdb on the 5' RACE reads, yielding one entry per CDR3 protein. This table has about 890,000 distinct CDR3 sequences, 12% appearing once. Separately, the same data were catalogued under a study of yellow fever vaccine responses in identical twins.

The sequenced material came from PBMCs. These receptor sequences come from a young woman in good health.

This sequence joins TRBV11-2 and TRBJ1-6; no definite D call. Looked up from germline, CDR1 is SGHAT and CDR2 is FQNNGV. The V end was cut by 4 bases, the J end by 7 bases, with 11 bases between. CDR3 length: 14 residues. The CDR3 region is CASSSAVPNSPLHF. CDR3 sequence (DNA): TGTGCCAGCAGCTCCGCGGTCCCGAATTCACCCCTCCACTTT.

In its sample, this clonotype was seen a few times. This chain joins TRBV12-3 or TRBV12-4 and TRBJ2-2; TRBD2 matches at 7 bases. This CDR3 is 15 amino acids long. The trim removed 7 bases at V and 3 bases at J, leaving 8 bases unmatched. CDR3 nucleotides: TGTGCCAGCATCCTTAGCGGGCCGCACACCGGGGAGCTGTTTTTT. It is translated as CASILSGPHTGELFF.

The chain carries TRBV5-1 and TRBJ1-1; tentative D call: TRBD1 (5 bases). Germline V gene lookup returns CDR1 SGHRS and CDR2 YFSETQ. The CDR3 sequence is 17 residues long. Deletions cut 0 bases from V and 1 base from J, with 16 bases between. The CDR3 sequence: CASSLGPIARGNTEAFF. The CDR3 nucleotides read TGCGCCAGCAGCTTGGGGCCGATCGCAAGGGGGAACACTGAAGCTTTCTTT.

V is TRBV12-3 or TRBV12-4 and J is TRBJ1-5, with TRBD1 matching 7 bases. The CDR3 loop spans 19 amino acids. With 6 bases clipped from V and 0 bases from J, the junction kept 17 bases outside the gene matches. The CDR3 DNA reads TGTGCCAGCAGCCCCTTCCCCAAACCGGGACAGACTAGCAATCAGCCCCAGCATTTT. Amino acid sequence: CASSPFPKPGQTSNQPQHF.

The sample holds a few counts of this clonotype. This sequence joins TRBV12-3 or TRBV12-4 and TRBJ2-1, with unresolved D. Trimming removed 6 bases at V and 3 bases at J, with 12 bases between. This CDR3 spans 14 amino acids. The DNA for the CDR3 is TGTGCCAGCAGGCCAGCGAGAAGCTACAATGAGCAGTTCTTC. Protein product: CASRPARSYNEQFF.

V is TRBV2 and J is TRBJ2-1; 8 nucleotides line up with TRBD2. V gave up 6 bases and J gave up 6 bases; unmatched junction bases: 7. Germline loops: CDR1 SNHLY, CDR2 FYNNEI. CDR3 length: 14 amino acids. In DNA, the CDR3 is TGTGCCAGCAGCGGCAGCGGGAGTGGCAATGAGCAGTTCTTC. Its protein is CASSGSGSGNEQFF.

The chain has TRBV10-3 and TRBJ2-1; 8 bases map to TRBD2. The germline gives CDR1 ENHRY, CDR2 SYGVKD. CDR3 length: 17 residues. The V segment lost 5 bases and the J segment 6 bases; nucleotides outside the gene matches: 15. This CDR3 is CAISPQSSGGSFNEQFF. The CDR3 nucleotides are TGTGCCATCAGTCCACAGAGTTCGGGGGGGAGTTTCAATGAGCAGTTCTTC.

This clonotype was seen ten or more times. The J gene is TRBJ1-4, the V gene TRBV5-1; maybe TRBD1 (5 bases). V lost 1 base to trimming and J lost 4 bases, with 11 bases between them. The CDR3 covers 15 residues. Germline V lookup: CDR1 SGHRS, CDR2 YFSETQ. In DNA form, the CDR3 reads TGCGCCAGCAGCTTGTCTACAGGAAGTAATGAAAAACTGTTTTTT. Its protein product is CASSLSTGSNEKLFF.

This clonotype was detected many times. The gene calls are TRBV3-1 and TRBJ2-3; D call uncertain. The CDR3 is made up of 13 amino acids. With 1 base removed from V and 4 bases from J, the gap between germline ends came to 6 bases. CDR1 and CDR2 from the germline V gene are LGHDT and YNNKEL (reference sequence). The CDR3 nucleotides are TGTGCCAGCAGCCAAGCGTCCCCAGATACGCAGTATTTT. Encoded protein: CASSQASPDTQYF.

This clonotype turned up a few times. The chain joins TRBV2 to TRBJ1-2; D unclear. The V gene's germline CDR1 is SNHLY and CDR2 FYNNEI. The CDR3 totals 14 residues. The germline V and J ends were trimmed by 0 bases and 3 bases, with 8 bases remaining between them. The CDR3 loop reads CASSEAVGDYGYTF. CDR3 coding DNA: TGTGCCAGCAGTGAAGCGGTTGGGGACTATGGCTACACCTTC.

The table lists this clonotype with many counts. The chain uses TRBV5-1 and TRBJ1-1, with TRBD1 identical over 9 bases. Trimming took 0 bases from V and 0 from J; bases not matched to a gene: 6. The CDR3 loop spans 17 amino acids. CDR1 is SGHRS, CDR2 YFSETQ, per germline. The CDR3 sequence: CASSLAGQGFMNTEAFF. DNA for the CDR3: TGCGCCAGCAGCTTGGCGGGACAGGGTTTCATGAACACTGAAGCTTTCTTT.

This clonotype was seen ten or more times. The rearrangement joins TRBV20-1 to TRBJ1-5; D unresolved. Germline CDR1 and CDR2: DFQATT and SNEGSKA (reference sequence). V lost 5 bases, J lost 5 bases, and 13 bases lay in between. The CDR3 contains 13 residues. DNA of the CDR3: TGCAGTGCTCAAGACCCGGGTTATCAGCCCCAGCATTTT. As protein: CSAQDPGYQPQHF.

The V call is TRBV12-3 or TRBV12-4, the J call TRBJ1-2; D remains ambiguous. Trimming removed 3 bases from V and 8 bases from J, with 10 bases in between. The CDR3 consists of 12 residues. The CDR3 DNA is TGTGCCAGCAGTTTGTATGAGGGCGGCTACACCTTC. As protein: CASSLYEGGYTF.

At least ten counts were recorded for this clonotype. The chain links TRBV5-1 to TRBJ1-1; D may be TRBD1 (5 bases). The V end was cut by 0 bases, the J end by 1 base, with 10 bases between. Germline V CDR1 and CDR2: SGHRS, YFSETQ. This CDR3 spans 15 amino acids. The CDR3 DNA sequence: TGCGCCAGCAGCTTGGTAGGCGGGGGGAACACTGAAGCTTTCTTT. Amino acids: CASSLVGGGNTEAFF.

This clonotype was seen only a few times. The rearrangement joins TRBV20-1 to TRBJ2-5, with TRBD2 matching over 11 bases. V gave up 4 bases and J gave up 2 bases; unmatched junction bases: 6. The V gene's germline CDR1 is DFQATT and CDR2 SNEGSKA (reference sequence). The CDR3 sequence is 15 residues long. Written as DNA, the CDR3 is TGCAGTGCTATACAGACTAGCGGGGTACAAGAGACCCAGTACTTC. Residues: CSAIQTSGVQETQYF.

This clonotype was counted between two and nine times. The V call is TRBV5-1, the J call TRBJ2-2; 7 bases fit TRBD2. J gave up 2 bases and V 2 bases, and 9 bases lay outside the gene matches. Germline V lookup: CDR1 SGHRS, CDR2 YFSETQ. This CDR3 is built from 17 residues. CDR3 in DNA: TGCGCCAGCAGCTTCGAGCGCGGGGGAGACAACACCGGGGAGCTGTTTTTT. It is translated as CASSFERGGDNTGELFF.

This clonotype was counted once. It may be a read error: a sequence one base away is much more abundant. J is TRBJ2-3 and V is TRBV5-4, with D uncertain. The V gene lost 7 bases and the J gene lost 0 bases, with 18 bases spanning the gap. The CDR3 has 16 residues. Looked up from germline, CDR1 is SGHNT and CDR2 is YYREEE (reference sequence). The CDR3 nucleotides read TGTGCCAGCGGCGCTATCCTATCTTTAAGCACAGATACGCAGTATTTT. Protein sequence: CASGAILSLSTDTQYF.

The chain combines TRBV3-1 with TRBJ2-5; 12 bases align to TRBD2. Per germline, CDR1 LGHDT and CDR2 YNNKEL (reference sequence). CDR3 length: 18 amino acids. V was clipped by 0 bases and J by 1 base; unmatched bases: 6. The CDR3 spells CASSQDRLAGALQETQYF. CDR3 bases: TGTGCCAGCAGCCAAGATAGACTAGCGGGGGCCCTCCAAGAGACCCAGTACTTC.

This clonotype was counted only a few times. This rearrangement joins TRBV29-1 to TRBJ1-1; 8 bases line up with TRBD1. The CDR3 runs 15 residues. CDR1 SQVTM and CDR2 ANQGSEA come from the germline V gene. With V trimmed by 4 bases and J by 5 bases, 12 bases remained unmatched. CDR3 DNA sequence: TGCAGCGTTGTTGGCAGGGGGCGCGTGGGAACTGAAGCTTTCTTT. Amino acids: CSVVGRGRVGTEAFF.

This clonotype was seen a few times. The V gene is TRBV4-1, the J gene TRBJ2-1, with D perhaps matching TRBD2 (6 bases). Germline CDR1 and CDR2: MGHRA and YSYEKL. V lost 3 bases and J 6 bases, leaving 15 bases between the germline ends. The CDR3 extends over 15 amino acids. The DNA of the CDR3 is TGCGCCAGCAGCCAGCTGACGGGGGAGCCCAATGAGCAGTTCTTC. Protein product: CASSQLTGEPNEQFF.

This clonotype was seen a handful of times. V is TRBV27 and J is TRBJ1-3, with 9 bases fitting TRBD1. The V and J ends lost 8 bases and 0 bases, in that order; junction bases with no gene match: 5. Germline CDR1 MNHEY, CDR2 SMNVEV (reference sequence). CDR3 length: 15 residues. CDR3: CASWTGVFSGNTIYF. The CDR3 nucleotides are TGTGCCAGCTGGACAGGGGTTTTCTCTGGAAACACCATATATTTT.

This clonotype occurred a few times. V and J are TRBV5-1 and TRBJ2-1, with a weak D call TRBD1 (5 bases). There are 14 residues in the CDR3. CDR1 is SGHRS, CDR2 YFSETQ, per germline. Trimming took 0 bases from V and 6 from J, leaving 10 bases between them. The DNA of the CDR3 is TGCGCCAGCAGCTTGGGACAGAGCGCCAATGAGCAGTTCTTC. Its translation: CASSLGQSANEQFF.

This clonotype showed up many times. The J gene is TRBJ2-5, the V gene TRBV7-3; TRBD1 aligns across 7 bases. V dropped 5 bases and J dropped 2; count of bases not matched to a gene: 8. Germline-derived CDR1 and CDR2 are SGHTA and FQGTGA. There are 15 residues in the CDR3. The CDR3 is CASSEGQAYQETQYF. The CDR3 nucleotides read TGTGCCAGCAGCGAAGGACAGGCCTATCAAGAGACCCAGTACTTC.

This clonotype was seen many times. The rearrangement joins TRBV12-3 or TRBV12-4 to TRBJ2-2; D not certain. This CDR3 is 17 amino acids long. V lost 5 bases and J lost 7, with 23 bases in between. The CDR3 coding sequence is TGTGCCAGCAGTCCCTGGCGCGGTTCTCTCCTTTTCGGGGAGCTGTTTTTT. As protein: CASSPWRGSLLFGELFF.

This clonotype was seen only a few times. This chain's CDR3 is CASSLPVAGGTDTQYF. Written as DNA, the CDR3 is TGTGCCAGCAGCCTCCCCGTGGCGGGGGGAACAGATACGCAGTATTTT. The rearrangement joins TRBV5-4 to TRBJ2-3; TRBD2 agrees at 8 bases. This CDR3 contains 16 residues. The germline gives CDR1 SGHNT, CDR2 YYREEE (reference sequence). The trim removed 4 bases at V and 3 bases at J, leaving 10 bases unmatched.